Shown below are 21 T cell receptor beta chains from a single sample sequenced in a study of blood T cell repertoires in COVID-19. Assay used: immunoSEQ multiplex PCR; TCRdb lists only in-frame clones, some missing. This sample has fewer than 300,000 clones, with around 85% found just once. The source material was peripheral blood. The origin of the receptors is a human donor with COVID-19, enrolled during active disease. The donor label of this sample is uncertain.

The chain combines TRBV7-2 with TRBJ2-5, with 7 bases aligning to TRBD2. J was trimmed by 8 bases and V by 4 bases; bases with no gene match: 10. This CDR3 is 14 amino acids long. The germline CDR1 and CDR2 sequences are SGHTA and FQGNSA. This chain's CDR3 is CASSYNQRGGTQYF. For the CDR3, the DNA is TGTGCCAGCAGCTATAATCAGCGGGGAGGAACCCAGTACTTC.

The V call is TRBV19, the J call TRBJ1-5; TRBD1 might be the D (6 bases). V lost 10 bases and J 5 bases, leaving 18 bases between the germline ends. Germline assignment: CDR1 LNHDA and CDR2 SQIVND (reference sequence). The CDR3 covers 14 residues. The chain's CDR3 is CAISGRGSDQPQHF. DNA of the CDR3: TGTGCCATAAGTGGCAGGGGAAGCGATCAGCCCCAGCATTTT. The full variable domain, completed using reference TRBV19 and TRBJ1-5, is DGGITQSPKYLFRKEGQNVTLSCEQNLNHDAMYWYRQDPGQGLRLIYYSQIVNDFQKGDIAEGYSVSREKKESFPLTVTSAQKNPTAFYLCAISGRGSDQPQHFGDGTRLSIL.

The chain joins TRBV28 to TRBJ1-2, with D perhaps TRBD1 (5 bases). The CDR3 consists of 15 residues. Trimming left V 4 bases short and J 4 bases short, with 16 bases between. Per germline, CDR1 MDHEN and CDR2 SYDVKM. CDR3 DNA: TGTGCCAGCAGTTCGCACACGACAGCCCCCTATGGCTACACCTTC. Translation gives CASSSHTTAPYGYTF.

In the case of this clone: One end of the junction is discordant with germline, which a read error may explain. The V call is TRBV30, the J call TRBJ1-4; D gene unclear. The length of the CDR3 is 11 residues. In germline, CDR1 is GTSNPN, CDR2 SVGIG (reference sequence). The CDR3 bases are TGTGCCTGGAGTGGGGGAAGCGGCCTAGTTTTT. Translating gives CAWSGGSGLVF.

This clone was counted only a few times. CDR3 amino acids: CASSLGAGETQYF. The CDR3 DNA follows: TGTGCCAGCAGCTTAGGGGCGGGAGAGACCCAGTACTTC. The rearrangement links TRBV7-2 to TRBJ2-5, with D maybe TRBD2 (5 bases). This CDR3 has 13 residues. Trimming took off 1 base at V and 4 bases at J, with 7 bases between the two ends. Germline CDR1 reads SGHTA; CDR2 reads FQGNSA.

The V call is TRBV18, the J call TRBJ1-5; possible D gene TRBD1, 5 bases. Trimming removed 3 bases at V and 5 bases at J, with 14 bases between. CDR1 and CDR2 from the germline V gene are KGHSH and LQKENI. The CDR3 has 15 residues. CDR3 residues: CASSPEGVGDQPQHF. The CDR3 region has the DNA TGTGCCAGCTCACCTGAAGGGGTAGGCGATCAGCCCCAGCATTTT.

In its sample, this clone was seen once. CDR3 in DNA: TGTGCCTGGAGTGTACACGGGAGAAGCTCCTACAATGAGCAGTTCTTC. Its protein is CAWSVHGRSSYNEQFF. The chain couples TRBV30 to TRBJ2-1; D perhaps matches TRBD2 (6 bases). Germline V lookup: CDR1 GTSNPN, CDR2 SVGIG (reference sequence). Trimming removed 0 bases at V and 0 bases at J, with 12 bases between. The CDR3 contains 16 residues.

This chain uses TRBV12-5 with TRBJ2-6; no reliable D call. The CDR3 consists of 16 residues. CDR1 is LGHNT and CDR2 is FRNRAP in the germline V gene. The V and J ends lost 1 base and 0 bases respectively, with 7 bases between them. The CDR3 is CASGLGPLSGANVLTF. The CDR3 region has the DNA TGTGCTAGTGGTTTGGGTCCACTCTCTGGGGCCAACGTCCTGACTTTC.

The gene calls are TRBV18 and TRBJ1-1; TRBD1 aligns across 9 bases. Losses at the gene ends were 1 base for V and 5 bases for J; bases not matched to a gene: 5. The CDR3 extends over 15 amino acids. Germline values: CDR1 KGHSH, CDR2 LQKENI. Here the CDR3 reads CASSPQQTGGTEAFF. The CDR3 nucleotides are TGTGCCAGCTCACCACAACAGACAGGGGGGACTGAAGCTTTCTTT. Filled out from reference TRBV18 and TRBJ1-1, the complete variable domain reads NAGVMQNPRHLVRRRGQEARLRCSPMKGHSHVYWYRQLPEEGLKFMVYLQKENIIDESGMPKERFSAEFPKEGPSILRIQQVVRGDSAAYFCASSPQQTGGTEAFFGQGTRLTVV.

This clone was picked up a small number of times. V gene TRBV28 combines with J gene TRBJ1-1; D perhaps matches TRBD1 (6 bases). CDR3 length equals 12 residues. Looked up from germline, CDR1 is MDHEN and CDR2 is SYDVKM. V was clipped by 6 bases and J by 1 base, with 6 bases between them. The CDR3 spells CASRTGNTEAFF. The CDR3 nucleotides are TGTGCCAGCAGGACAGGGAACACTGAAGCTTTCTTT.

V is TRBV3-1 (or the pseudogene TRBV3-2) and J is TRBJ2-7; 7 bases map to TRBD2. Germline lookup yields CDR1 LGHDT and CDR2 YNNKEL (reference sequence). The CDR3 runs to 16 residues. Trimming took 0 bases from V and 7 from J; bases not matched to a gene: 12. The CDR3 region has the DNA TGTGCCAGCAGCCAAGAGGGAGGGACTACCCGACTGGAGCAGTACTTC. This sequence encodes CASSQEGGTTRLEQYF.

The chain is built from TRBV19 and TRBJ1-4, with 7 bases fitting TRBD1. After removal of 8 bases from V and 4 bases from J, the junction contained 7 bases not matched to a gene. Germline V gene lookup returns CDR1 LNHDA and CDR2 SQIVND (reference sequence). The CDR3 sequence is 14 residues long. This CDR3 reads CASRGQEYNEKLFF. The CDR3 region has the DNA TGTGCCAGTCGCGGACAGGAATATAATGAAAAACTGTTTTTT.

The genes are TRBV30 and TRBJ2-1, with TRBD1 matching 7 bases. Losses at the gene ends were 1 base for V and 4 bases for J; bases not matched to a gene: 4. The CDR3 consists of 14 residues. In germline, CDR1 is GTSNPN, CDR2 SVGIG (reference sequence). This chain's CDR3 is CAWSEGASYNEQFF. CDR3 in DNA: TGTGCCTGGAGTGAGGGGGCGTCATACAATGAGCAGTTCTTC.

The chain couples TRBV5-4 to TRBJ1-6; 7 nucleotides match TRBD1. Germline V CDR1 and CDR2: SGHNT, YYREEE (reference sequence). This CDR3 region has 14 residues. The V and J ends lost 0 bases and 9 bases, in that order; junction bases with no gene match: 3. CDR3 protein: CASSLVGQSSPLHF. The CDR3, as DNA: TGTGCCAGCAGCTTGGTGGGACAGAGTTCACCCCTCCACTTT.

CDR3 in amino acids: CASSRPGGAFYGYTF. The CDR3 DNA follows: TGTGCCAGCAGCCGCCCCGGGGGGGCGTTCTATGGCTACACCTTC. The chain is built from TRBV11-2 and TRBJ1-2; tentative D call: TRBD1 (6 bases). V was shortened by 5 bases and J by 4 bases, with 17 bases between the two germline ends. The CDR3 runs to 15 residues. The germline V gene has CDR1 SGHAT and CDR2 FQNNGV.

J is TRBJ2-1 and V is TRBV15, with TRBD2 as a possible D gene (6 bases). Germline V lookup: CDR1 LNHNV, CDR2 YYDKDF (reference sequence). The CDR3 loop spans 15 amino acids. V was clipped by 0 bases and J by 7 bases, with 13 bases between them. CDR3 bases: TGTGCCACCAGCAGAGATACGGGAGTTGGTAATGAGCAGTTCTTC. The encoded protein is CATSRDTGVGNEQFF.

The gene calls are TRBV28 and TRBJ1-2; D gene unclear. This CDR3 region has 14 residues. Germline CDR1 reads MDHEN; CDR2 reads SYDVKM. The V end was cut by 7 bases, the J end by 2 bases, with 14 bases between. For the CDR3, the DNA is TGTGCCAGCAAAGTTCCCATAGAGAACTATGGCTACACCTTC. It translates to CASKVPIENYGYTF.

The rearrangement uses TRBV19 and TRBJ1-6, with D tentatively TRBD1 (6 bases). The V gene lost 9 bases and the J gene lost 0 bases, with 12 bases spanning the gap. This CDR3 comprises 15 residues. CDR1 is LNHDA and CDR2 is SQIVND in the germline V gene (reference sequence). CDR3 nucleotide sequence: TGTGCCAGACAACAGGGTAGCTCCTATAATTCACCCCTCCACTTT. This codes for CARQQGSSYNSPLHF.

This clone was picked up one time. CDR3 protein: CASRTGAAYEQYF. CDR3 DNA sequence: TGTGCCAGCAGGACAGGGGCAGCCTACGAGCAGTACTTC. This chain joins TRBV6-5 and TRBJ2-7, with TRBD1 identical over 8 bases. Germline V lookup: CDR1 MNHEY, CDR2 SVGAGI. V was pared by 6 bases and J by 2 bases, with 3 bases of the junction left unmatched. There are 13 residues in the CDR3.

This clone was found once. The chain links TRBV19 to TRBJ2-1; D gene uncertain. Trimming removed 3 bases from V and 0 bases from J, with 9 bases in between. This CDR3 is 15 amino acids long. In germline, CDR1 is LNHDA, CDR2 SQIVND (reference sequence). CDR3 nucleotide sequence: TGTGCCAGTAGTATTGAGCCCGGCTCCTACAATGAGCAGTTCTTC. It encodes CASSIEPGSYNEQFF.

This chain joins TRBV10-3 and TRBJ2-3, with 7 nucleotides matching TRBD2. CDR1 and CDR2 (germline): ENHRY, SYGVKD. The trim removed 6 bases at V and 5 bases at J, leaving 11 bases unmatched. The CDR3 length is 15 residues. CDR3 nucleotides: TGTGCCATCAGGGAGCGGGAAGGTTTGGGAGATACGCAGTATTTT. Protein product: CAIREREGLGDTQYF.